This paragraph reports one TCR beta chain. Profiled with immunoSEQ multiplex PCR; TCRdb holds only in-frame clones, not every one. The repertoire has roughly 71,000 clones, approximately 81% of them found once; the top ten carry roughly 21%. The V end lost 3 bases, the J end lost 3 bases, and 9 bases lay between the germline ends. CDR1 LNHDA and CDR2 SQIVND come from the germline V gene (reference sequence). The CDR3 consists of 13 residues. This entry belongs to a study of T cell responses to AZD1222 COVID-19 vaccine. This chain uses TRBV19 with TRBJ2-7; no reliable D call. The sample was peripheral blood, taken on day 0 of AZD1222 vaccination. The origin of this receptor is an adult in good health. The CDR3 coding sequence is TGTGCCAGTAGTATGAAACAGTACTACGAGCAGTACTTC. Protein product: CASSMKQYYEQYF.